Shown below are 22 T cell receptor beta chains from a single sample sequenced in a study of T cell repertoires in cytomegalovirus infection. A single record per CDR3 protein comes from TCRdb applying MiXCR to the reads. The sample consists of fewer than 130,000 distinct CDR3 sequences, under 50% of them appearing once. Antigens of these TCRs are unknown. The material sequenced was CD8+ T cells from cultured PBMCs, taken from culture after CMV antigen stimulation. The origin of the receptors is a human donor in good health (CMV status not recorded). Some clones in this sample may be carry-over from other donors' samples.

The chain couples TRBV11-2 to TRBJ2-7, with D possibly TRBD2 on 5 matching bases. The CDR3 totals 16 residues. CDR1 is SGHAT and CDR2 is FQNNGV in the germline V gene. V shed 2 bases and J shed 3 bases, with 17 bases lying between them. CDR3 sequence (DNA): TGTGCCAGCAGCTTAAAACCCTCGGGGTTCCTCTACGAGCAGTACTTC. Amino acids: CASSLKPSGFLYEQYF.

In its sample, this clonotype was seen many times. The chain uses TRBV12-3 or TRBV12-4 and TRBJ1-1; D is undetermined. The CDR3 has 13 residues. Trimming stripped 8 bases from V and 0 bases from J, with 10 bases between. CDR3 loop: CASSLSMNTEAFF. As DNA, the CDR3 is TGTGCCAGCTCGCTTAGTATGAACACTGAAGCTTTCTTT.

This clonotype was seen a few times. V gene TRBV6-1 combines with J gene TRBJ2-1; TRBD2 agrees at 12 bases. Trimming removed 2 bases from V and 3 bases from J; junction bases left unmatched: 11. CDR3 length equals 19 residues. Germline CDR1 MNHNS, CDR2 SASEGT. CDR3 DNA: TGTGCCAGCAGTGAAAACCTAGCGGGGGGGCCCCACTTCTACAATGAGCAGTTCTTC. This encodes CASSENLAGGPHFYNEQFF.

The V call is TRBV18, the J call TRBJ1-4, with D hard to call. Germline lookup yields CDR1 KGHSH and CDR2 LQKENI. Trimming took 5 bases from V and 11 from J, leaving 21 bases between them. CDR3 length: 15 residues. The CDR3 DNA reads TGTGCCAGCTCAATGAGGCCTACGGCGGCGGGCAAACTGTTTTTT. Translation gives CASSMRPTAAGKLFF. The whole variable domain, remainder taken from reference TRBV18 and TRBJ1-4, is NAGVMQNPRHLVRRRGQEARLRCSPMKGHSHVYWYRQLPEEGLKFMVYLQKENIIDESGMPKERFSAEFPKEGPSILRIQQVVRGDSAAYFCASSMRPTAAGKLFFGSGTQLSVL.

The table lists this clonotype with a few counts. The rearrangement links TRBV4-1 to TRBJ1-3, with a possible D match to TRBD1 (6 bases). The CDR3 is 16 amino acids. Germline assignment: CDR1 MGHRA and CDR2 YSYEKL. Trimming left V 0 bases short and J 8 bases short, with 17 bases between. The CDR3 loop reads CASSQDFMAGEYTIYF. CDR3 DNA sequence: TGCGCCAGCAGCCAAGATTTTATGGCAGGGGAATACACCATATATTTT.

V and J are TRBV27 and TRBJ2-7, with TRBD2 matching 8 bases. Germline lookup yields CDR1 MNHEY and CDR2 SMNVEV (reference sequence). The CDR3 is 14 amino acids. The V and J ends lost 4 bases and 3 bases, in that order; junction bases with no gene match: 5. The CDR3, as DNA: TGTGCCAGCAGTTACCGCGCGGGGGGCTACGAGCAGTACTTC. This codes for CASSYRAGGYEQYF.

The rearrangement joins TRBV12-3 or TRBV12-4 to TRBJ2-2; 11 nucleotides agree with TRBD2. The CDR3 spans 16 residues. Germline trimming cut 8 bases from V and 4 bases from J; bases unmatched to any gene: 9. CDR3 sequence: CASGGLAGGSTGELFF. The DNA for the CDR3 is TGTGCCAGCGGGGGGCTAGCGGGAGGTTCCACCGGGGAGCTGTTTTTT.

The sample holds many counts of this clonotype. The chain is built from TRBV28 and TRBJ1-4; D might be TRBD1 (5 bases). V lost 3 bases and J lost 0, with 11 bases in between. From germline, CDR1 is MDHEN and CDR2 SYDVKM. This CDR3 region has 16 residues. CDR3 in amino acids: CASSLLGGATNEKLFF. Written as DNA, the CDR3 is TGTGCCAGCAGTTTGTTGGGGGGGGCAACTAATGAAAAACTGTTTTTT.

This clonotype was observed many times. The chain combines TRBV7-6 with TRBJ2-7; D might be TRBD2 (6 bases). Germline loops: CDR1 SGHVS, CDR2 FNYEAQ. Between the trimmed V and J ends, which lost 4 bases and 1 base, there was a span of 11 bases. The CDR3 spans 14 residues. CDR3 nucleotides: TGTGCCAGCAGCTCCATGGCGGGGTCCTACGAGCAGTACTTC. This codes for CASSSMAGSYEQYF.

The chain carries TRBV7-6 and TRBJ1-2; D is uncertain. The CDR3 is 15 amino acids. V was shortened by 4 bases and J by 4 bases, with 16 bases between the two germline ends. The germline V gene encodes CDR1 SGHVS and CDR2 FNYEAQ. CDR3 in DNA: TGTGCCAGCAGCTCTAATACTGGGTCCGGCTATGGCTACACCTTC. Residues: CASSSNTGSGYGYTF.

This clonotype was observed a few times. This sequence joins TRBV7-2 and TRBJ2-7, with D possibly being TRBD1 (5 bases). Germline loops: CDR1 SGHTA, CDR2 FQGNSA. Trimming pared 5 bases from V and 2 bases from J, leaving 13 bases between. The CDR3 consists of 14 residues. In nucleotides, the CDR3 is TGTGCCAGCAGCCACCCACAGGAGCCCTACGAGCAGTACTTC. Its translation: CASSHPQEPYEQYF.

V is TRBV15 and J is TRBJ2-1, with 9 nucleotides matching TRBD1. V lost 4 bases and J lost 0; bases outside the gene matches: 4. This CDR3 is 16 amino acids long. Germline CDR1 and CDR2: LNHNV and YYDKDF (reference sequence). CDR3 in amino acids: CATSKGTGSSYNEQFF. CDR3 in DNA: TGTGCCACCAGCAAGGGGACAGGGAGCTCCTACAATGAGCAGTTCTTC.

The chain uses TRBV6-1 and TRBJ2-1; 11 nucleotides match TRBD1. From germline, CDR1 is MNHNS and CDR2 SASEGT. The CDR3 consists of 17 residues. Trimming cost V 1 base and J 8 bases; bases outside gene matches: 10. The CDR3 region has the DNA TGTGCCAGCAGTGAAGAGGACAGGGGGCGACTCGAGGATGAGCAGTTCTTC. Translating gives CASSEEDRGRLEDEQFF.

This clonotype counts as medium-sized (0.01 to 0.1%). V usage is TRBV20-1 and J usage is TRBJ2-3, with 7 positions matching TRBD1. CDR3 length: 14 residues. The germline V gene encodes CDR1 DFQATT and CDR2 SNEGSKA (reference sequence). V dropped 5 bases and J dropped 5; count of bases not matched to a gene: 10. The DNA for the CDR3 is TGCAGTGCTTCTATACTAACAGGGGAAGATACGCAGTATTTT. Protein sequence: CSASILTGEDTQYF.

This clonotype was picked up a small number of times. The CDR3 DNA sequence: TGTGCCAGCAGTAACCCGGGGCTAGCGGGGGGTGAGCAGTACTTC. Its protein is CASSNPGLAGGEQYF. V gene TRBV28 combines with J gene TRBJ2-7, with TRBD2 matching 11 bases. CDR1 and CDR2 from the germline V gene are MDHEN and SYDVKM. Trimming took 5 bases from V and 7 from J; bases not matched to a gene: 10. CDR3 length: 15 amino acids.

Only a few counts were recorded for this clonotype. The V gene is TRBV2, the J gene TRBJ1-1; D gene uncertain. V gave up 5 bases and J gave up 2 bases, with 12 bases separating them. Germline CDR1 and CDR2: SNHLY and FYNNEI. This CDR3 is built from 14 residues. CDR3 region: CASSRGLINTEAFF. The DNA of the CDR3 is TGTGCCAGCAGTCGTGGTCTGATTAACACTGAAGCTTTCTTT.

V and J are TRBV27 and TRBJ2-1, with D maybe TRBD2 (5 bases). The CDR3 consists of 13 residues. V dropped 7 bases and J dropped 4 bases, with 11 bases sitting between them. Germline loops: CDR1 MNHEY, CDR2 SMNVEV (reference sequence). The CDR3 spells CASKPTGYNEQFF. The CDR3 DNA reads TGTGCCAGCAAACCAACGGGGTACAATGAGCAGTTCTTC.

This rearrangement joins TRBV7-9 to TRBJ1-1; no definite D call. Germline values: CDR1 SEHNR, CDR2 FQNEAQ (reference sequence). The ends were cut back, 1 base at V and 2 bases at J, with 14 bases in the middle. CDR3 length equals 16 residues. The DNA of the CDR3 is TGTGCCAGCAGCTTAGGCGGGTGGTCTCCTAACACTGAAGCTTTCTTT. It specifies CASSLGGWSPNTEAFF.

This clonotype was observed at least ten times. The chain has TRBV2 and TRBJ1-1; 9 bases are shared with TRBD1. The V segment lost 6 bases and the J segment 1 base; nucleotides outside the gene matches: 9. Germline V gene lookup returns CDR1 SNHLY and CDR2 FYNNEI. CDR3 length equals 16 residues. The CDR3 reads CASSSLRGQGNTEAFF. CDR3 DNA: TGTGCCAGCAGCTCCCTTAGGGGACAGGGGAACACTGAAGCTTTCTTT. Filled out from reference TRBV2 and TRBJ1-1, the complete variable domain reads EPEVTQTPSHQVTQMGQEVILRCVPISNHLYFYWYRQILGQKVEFLVSFYNNEISEKSEIFDDQFSVERPDGSNFTLKIRSTKLEDSAMYFCASSSLRGQGNTEAFFGQGTRLTVV.

The chain couples TRBV27 to TRBJ2-2; 8 bases are a match to TRBD1. Per the germline V gene, CDR1 is MNHEY and CDR2 is SMNVEV (reference sequence). The CDR3 is made up of 16 amino acids. J gave up 4 bases and V 6 bases, and 10 bases lay outside the gene matches. CDR3 loop: CASSPRGPQITGELFF. CDR3 DNA: TGTGCCAGCAGCCCCAGGGGGCCGCAAATCACCGGGGAGCTGTTTTTT.

This sequence joins TRBV28 and TRBJ2-7; either TRBD1 or TRBD2 may supply D (5 bases each). The CDR3 extends over 15 amino acids. Trimming removed 7 bases at V and 2 bases at J, with 18 bases between. Germline assignment: CDR1 MDHEN and CDR2 SYDVKM. The CDR3 DNA sequence: TGTGCCAGCAATCCACGGGACCATCCTACCTACGAGCAGTACTTC. Its translation is CASNPRDHPTYEQYF.

This clonotype was seen only a few times. The gene calls are TRBV6-1 and TRBJ2-5, with D perhaps matching TRBD1 (6 bases). The CDR3 runs to 15 residues. V lost 2 bases to trimming and J lost 4 bases, with 14 bases between them. Germline-derived CDR1 and CDR2 are MNHNS and SASEGT. Here the CDR3 reads CASSETFQGRETQYF. The CDR3 coding sequence is TGTGCCAGCAGTGAAACTTTCCAGGGGAGAGAGACCCAGTACTTC.